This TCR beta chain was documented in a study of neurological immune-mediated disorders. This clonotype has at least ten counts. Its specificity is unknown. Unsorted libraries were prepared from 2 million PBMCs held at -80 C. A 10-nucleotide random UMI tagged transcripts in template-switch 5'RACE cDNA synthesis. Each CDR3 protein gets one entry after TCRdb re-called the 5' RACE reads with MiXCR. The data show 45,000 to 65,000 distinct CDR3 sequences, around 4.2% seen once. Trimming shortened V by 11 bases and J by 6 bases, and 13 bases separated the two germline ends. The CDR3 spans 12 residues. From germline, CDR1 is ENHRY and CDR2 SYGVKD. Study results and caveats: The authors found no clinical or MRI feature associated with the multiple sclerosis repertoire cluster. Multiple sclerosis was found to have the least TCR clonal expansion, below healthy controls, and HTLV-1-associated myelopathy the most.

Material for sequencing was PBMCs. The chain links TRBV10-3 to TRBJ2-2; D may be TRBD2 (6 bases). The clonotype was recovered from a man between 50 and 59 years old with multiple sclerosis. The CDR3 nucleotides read TGTGCCGTGGGGACGGGGGCCGGGGAGCTGTTTTTT. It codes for CAVGTGAGELFF.